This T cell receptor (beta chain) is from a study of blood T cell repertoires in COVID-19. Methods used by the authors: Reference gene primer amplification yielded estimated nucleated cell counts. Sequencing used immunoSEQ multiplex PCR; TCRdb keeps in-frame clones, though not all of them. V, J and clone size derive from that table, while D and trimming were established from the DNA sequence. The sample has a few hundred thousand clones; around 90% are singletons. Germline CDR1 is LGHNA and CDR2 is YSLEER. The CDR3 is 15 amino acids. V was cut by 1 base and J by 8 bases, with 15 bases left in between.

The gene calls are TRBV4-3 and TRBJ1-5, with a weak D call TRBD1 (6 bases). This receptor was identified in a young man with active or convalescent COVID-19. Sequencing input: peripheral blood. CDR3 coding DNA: TGCGCCAGCAGCCAAGGCCCAGGGGAGGGGGAGCCCCAGCATTTT. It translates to CASSQGPGEGEPQHF.